This T cell receptor beta chain emerged from a study of T cell responses to AZD1222 COVID-19 vaccine. Looking at the study overall: Some second doses came at about 4 weeks and others at about 12 weeks; these were pooled.

Overall study results and limits: Sampling that yielded the repertoires occurred only after the peak T cell response.

As regards this clone: What it binds is not known.

This CDR3 spans 13 amino acids. Germline lookup yields CDR1 SGHRS and CDR2 YFSETQ. Trimming took off 0 bases at V and 2 bases at J, with 5 bases between the two ends. Some clones are missing from TCRdb's copy, which holds only in-frame ones; the method was immunoSEQ multiplex PCR. The table records 140,000 to 150,000 clones, roughly 92% of them present only once. This chain connects TRBV5-1 to TRBJ1-2, with D unresolved. The receptor comes from an adult in good health. Sequencing used peripheral blood, obtained on day 0 of AZD1222 vaccination. CDR3 bases: TGCGCCAGCAGCTTGGGAGTGAACTATGGCTACACCTTC. Translating it yields CASSLGVNYGYTF.